The 3 T cell receptor beta chains given below trace back to one sample, sequenced in a study of blood T cell repertoires in COVID-19. Generated by immunoSEQ multiplex PCR, the TCRdb table keeps only in-frame clones and is missing some. The sample consists of approximately 40,000 clones, 90% of them appearing once. Sequences were obtained from peripheral blood. The receptors shown here come from a human donor in a cohort sampled during active COVID-19.

The chain links TRBV6-1 to TRBJ2-7; 15 bases agree with TRBD2. Germline values: CDR1 MNHNS, CDR2 SASEGT. Trimming cost V 0 bases and J 4 bases; bases outside gene matches: 10. CDR3 length: 19 amino acids. The CDR3 sequence is CASSEAIPGLAGGTYEQYF. DNA for the CDR3: TGTGCCAGCAGTGAAGCCATACCGGGACTAGCGGGGGGCACGTACGAGCAGTACTTC.

This sequence joins TRBV7-2 and TRBJ2-7; D is possibly TRBD1 (6 bases). CDR3 length: 15 residues. V shed 1 base and J shed 0 bases, with 10 bases lying between them. The germline V gene encodes CDR1 SGHTA and CDR2 FQGNSA. Here the CDR3 reads CASSLGQGSSYEQYF. The CDR3 DNA is TGTGCCAGCAGCTTAGGGCAGGGGAGCTCCTACGAGCAGTACTTC.

This chain links TRBV2 with TRBJ2-3; 14 bases map to TRBD2. V was clipped by 6 bases and J by 8 bases; unmatched bases: 4. Germline assignment: CDR1 SNHLY and CDR2 FYNNEI. This CDR3 has 14 amino acids. The CDR3 DNA reads as TGTGCCAGCAGAGCCGGGACTAGCGGGGGTACGCAGTATTTT. As protein: CASRAGTSGGTQYF.